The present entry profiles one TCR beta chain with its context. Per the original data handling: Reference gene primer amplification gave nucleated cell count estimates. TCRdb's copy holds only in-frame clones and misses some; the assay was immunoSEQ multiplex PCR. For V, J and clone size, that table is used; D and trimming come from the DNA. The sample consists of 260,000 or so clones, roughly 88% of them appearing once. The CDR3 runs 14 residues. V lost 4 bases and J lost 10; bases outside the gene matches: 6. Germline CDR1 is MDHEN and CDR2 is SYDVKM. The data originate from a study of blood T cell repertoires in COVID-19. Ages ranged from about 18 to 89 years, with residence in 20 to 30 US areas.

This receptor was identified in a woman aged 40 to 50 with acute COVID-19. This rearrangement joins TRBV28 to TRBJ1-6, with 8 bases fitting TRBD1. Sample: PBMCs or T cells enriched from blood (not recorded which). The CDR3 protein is CASSWTGRGSPLHF. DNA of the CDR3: TGTGCCAGCAGTTGGACAGGGAGGGGGTCACCCCTCCACTTT.